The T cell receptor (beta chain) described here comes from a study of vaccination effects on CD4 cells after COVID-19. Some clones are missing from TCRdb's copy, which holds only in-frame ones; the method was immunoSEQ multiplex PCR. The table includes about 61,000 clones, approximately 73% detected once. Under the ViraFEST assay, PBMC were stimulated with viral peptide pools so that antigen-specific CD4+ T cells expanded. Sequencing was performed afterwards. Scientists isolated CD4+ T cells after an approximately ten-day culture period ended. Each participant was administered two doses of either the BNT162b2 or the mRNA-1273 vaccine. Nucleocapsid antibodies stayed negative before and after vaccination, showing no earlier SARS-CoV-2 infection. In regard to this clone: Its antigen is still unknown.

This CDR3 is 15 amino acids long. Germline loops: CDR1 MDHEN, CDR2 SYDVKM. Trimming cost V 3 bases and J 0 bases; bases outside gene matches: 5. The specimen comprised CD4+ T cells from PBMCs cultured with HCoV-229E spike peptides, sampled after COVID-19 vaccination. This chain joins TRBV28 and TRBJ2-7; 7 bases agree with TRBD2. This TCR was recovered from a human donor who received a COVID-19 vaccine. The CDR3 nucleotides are TGTGCCAGCAGTTTTGGCGGGGGAAGCTCCTACGAGCAGTACGTC. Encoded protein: CASSFGGGSSYEQYV.